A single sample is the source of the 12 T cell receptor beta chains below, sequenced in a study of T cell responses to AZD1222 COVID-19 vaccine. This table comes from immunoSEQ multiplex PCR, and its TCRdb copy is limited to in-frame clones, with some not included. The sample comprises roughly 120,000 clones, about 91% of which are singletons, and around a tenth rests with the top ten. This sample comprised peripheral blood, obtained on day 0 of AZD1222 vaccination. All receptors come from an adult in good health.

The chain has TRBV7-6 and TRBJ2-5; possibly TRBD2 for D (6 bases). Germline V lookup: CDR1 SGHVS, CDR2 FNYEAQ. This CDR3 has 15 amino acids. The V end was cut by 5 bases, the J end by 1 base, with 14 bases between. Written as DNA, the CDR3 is TGTGCCAGCAGCCACCACGGGGGAACCCAAGAGACCCAGTACTTC. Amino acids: CASSHHGGTQETQYF.

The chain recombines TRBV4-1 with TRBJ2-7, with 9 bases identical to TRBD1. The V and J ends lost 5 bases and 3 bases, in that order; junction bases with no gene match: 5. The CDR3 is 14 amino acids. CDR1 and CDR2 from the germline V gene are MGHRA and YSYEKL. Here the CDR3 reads CASSSLGQGYEQYF. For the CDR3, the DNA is TGCGCCAGCAGCAGCTTGGGACAGGGCTACGAGCAGTACTTC.

The CDR3 region has the DNA TGTGCCAGCAGCCGTTGGGCAGGGGGCATTGGGGCCAACGTCCTGACTTTC. Protein product: CASSRWAGGIGANVLTF. The chain combines TRBV14 with TRBJ2-6; 8 positions agree with TRBD1. This CDR3 comprises 17 residues. V lost 4 bases to trimming and J lost 3 bases; unmatched junction nucleotides: 8. Germline V gives CDR1 SGHDN, CDR2 FVKESK.

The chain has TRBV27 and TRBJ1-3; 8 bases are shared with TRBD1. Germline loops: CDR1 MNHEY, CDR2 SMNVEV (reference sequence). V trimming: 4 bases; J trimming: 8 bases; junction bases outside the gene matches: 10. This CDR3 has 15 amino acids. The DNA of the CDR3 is TGTGCCAGCAGTTCCTGGTCGGACAGGGAATACACCATATATTTT. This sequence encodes CASSSWSDREYTIYF.

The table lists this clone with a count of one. The CDR3, as DNA: TGCGCCAGCAGCTTGGCGGGGGCGGGTGAGCAGTTCTTC. Translated: CASSLAGAGEQFF. The gene calls are TRBV5-1 and TRBJ2-1, with D perhaps given as TRBD1 or TRBD2 (6 bases each). The CDR3 totals 13 residues. Germline V lookup: CDR1 SGHRS, CDR2 YFSETQ. V was trimmed by 0 bases and J by 9 bases, leaving 10 bases between them.

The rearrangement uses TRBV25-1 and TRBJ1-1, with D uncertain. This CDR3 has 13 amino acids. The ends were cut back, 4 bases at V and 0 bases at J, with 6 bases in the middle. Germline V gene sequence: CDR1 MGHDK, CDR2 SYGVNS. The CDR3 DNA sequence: TGTGCCAGCAGTGGATCGTTGAACACTGAAGCTTTCTTT. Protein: CASSGSLNTEAFF.

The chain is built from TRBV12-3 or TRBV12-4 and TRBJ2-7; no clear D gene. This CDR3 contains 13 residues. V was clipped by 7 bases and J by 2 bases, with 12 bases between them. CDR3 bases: TGTGCCAGCACTCGGAGTCCTGCCTACGAGCAGTACTTC. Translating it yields CASTRSPAYEQYF.

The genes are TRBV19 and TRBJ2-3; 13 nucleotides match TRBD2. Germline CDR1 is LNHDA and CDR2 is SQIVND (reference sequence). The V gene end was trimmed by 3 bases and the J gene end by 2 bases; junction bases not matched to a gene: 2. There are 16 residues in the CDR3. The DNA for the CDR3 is TGTGCCAGTAGTATGGGGACTAGCGGGAACACAGATACGCAGTATTTT. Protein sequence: CASSMGTSGNTDTQYF.

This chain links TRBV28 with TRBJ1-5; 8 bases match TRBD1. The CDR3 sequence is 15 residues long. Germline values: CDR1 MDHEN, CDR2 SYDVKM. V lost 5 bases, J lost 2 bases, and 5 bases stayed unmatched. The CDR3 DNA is TGTGCCAGCAGTATCCTACAGGGGGGCAATCAGCCCCAGCATTTT. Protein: CASSILQGGNQPQHF.

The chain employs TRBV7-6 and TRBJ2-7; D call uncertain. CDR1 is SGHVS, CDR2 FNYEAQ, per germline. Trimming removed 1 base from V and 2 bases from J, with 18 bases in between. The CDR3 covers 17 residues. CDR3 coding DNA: TGTGCCAGCAGCTTAGGTTCGCGGTCTCAGAGGACCTACGAGCAGTACTTC. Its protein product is CASSLGSRSQRTYEQYF.

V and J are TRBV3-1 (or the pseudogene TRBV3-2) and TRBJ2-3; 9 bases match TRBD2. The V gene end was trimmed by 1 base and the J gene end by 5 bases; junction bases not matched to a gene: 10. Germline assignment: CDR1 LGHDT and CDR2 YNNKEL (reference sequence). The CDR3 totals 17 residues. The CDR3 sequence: CASSQGGRRGGGDTQYF. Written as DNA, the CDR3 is TGTGCCAGCAGCCAAGGTGGCCGGCGGGGGGGTGGAGATACGCAGTATTTT.

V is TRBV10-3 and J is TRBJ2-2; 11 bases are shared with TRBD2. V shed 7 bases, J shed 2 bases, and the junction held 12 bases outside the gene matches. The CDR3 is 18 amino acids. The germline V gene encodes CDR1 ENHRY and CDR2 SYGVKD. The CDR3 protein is CAINSLAGGPINTGELFF. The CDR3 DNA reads TGTGCCATCAACAGCCTAGCGGGGGGACCCATTAACACCGGGGAGCTGTTTTTT.